The T cell receptor beta chain described here comes from a study of OX40 agonist ivuxolimab in advanced cancers. The data were produced by immunoSEQ multiplex PCR, yet TCRdb's version contains in-frame clones alone and is incomplete. Found here are some 98,000 clones, about nine tenths of them singletons; the top ten hold approximately 0.3%. This CDR3 is built from 19 residues. This specimen was CD4+ or CD8+ T cells sorted from blood, taken in a trial of the OX40 agonist ivuxolimab. This chain links TRBV21-1 with TRBJ1-3; TRBD1 is the table's D call, not checked against the DNA. TRBV21-1 is an annotated pseudogene. This receptor was taken from an adult with an advanced solid tumor such as melanoma, head and neck, liver or kidney cancer. CDR3 sequence reads: CASPPRGFGQELNGNTIYF. Written as DNA, the CDR3 is TGTGCCAGCCCCCCTCGGGGTTTCGGACAGGAATTGAACGGAAACACCATATATTTT.